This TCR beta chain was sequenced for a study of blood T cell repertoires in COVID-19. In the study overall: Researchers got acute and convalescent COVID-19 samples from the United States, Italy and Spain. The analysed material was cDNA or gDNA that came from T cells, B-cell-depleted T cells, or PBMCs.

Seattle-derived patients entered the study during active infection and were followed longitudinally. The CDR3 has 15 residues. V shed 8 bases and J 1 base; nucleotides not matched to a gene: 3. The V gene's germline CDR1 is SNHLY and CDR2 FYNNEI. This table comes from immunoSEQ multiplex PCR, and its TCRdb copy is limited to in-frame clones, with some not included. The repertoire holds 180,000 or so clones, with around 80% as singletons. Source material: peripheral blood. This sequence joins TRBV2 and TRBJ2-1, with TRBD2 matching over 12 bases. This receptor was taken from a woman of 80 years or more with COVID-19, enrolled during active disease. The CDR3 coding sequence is TGTGCCAGCGGGCTAGCGGGGGGGTCCTACAATGAGCAGTTCTTC. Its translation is CASGLAGGSYNEQFF. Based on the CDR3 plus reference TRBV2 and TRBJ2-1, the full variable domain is EPEVTQTPSHQVTQMGQEVILRCVPISNHLYFYWYRQILGQKVEFLVSFYNNEISEKSEIFDDQFSVERPDGSNFTLKIRSTKLEDSAMYFCASGLAGGSYNEQFFGPGTRLTVL.